This paragraph covers one T cell receptor beta chain sequence. CDR1 and CDR2 (germline): LNHDA, SQIVND (reference sequence). The length of the CDR3 is 18 residues. The V end lost 2 bases, the J end lost 5 bases, and 24 bases lay between the germline ends. The data belong to a study of control samples from healthy donors and cancer patients. Profiled with immunoSEQ multiplex PCR; TCRdb holds only in-frame clones, not every one. The top ten hold around 0.8% of the sample, which has tens of thousands of clones, roughly nine tenths seen once. Sequencing input: PBMCs. This chain links TRBV19 with TRBJ2-5; possibly TRBD2 for D (5 bases). The sequence came from a man aged 25 to 40 with colorectal cancer. The CDR3 DNA follows: TGTGCCAGTAGTATACCCAACCGGGTCTTAAAGCGGTTGGAGACCCAGTACTTC. Its translation is CASSIPNRVLKRLETQYF.